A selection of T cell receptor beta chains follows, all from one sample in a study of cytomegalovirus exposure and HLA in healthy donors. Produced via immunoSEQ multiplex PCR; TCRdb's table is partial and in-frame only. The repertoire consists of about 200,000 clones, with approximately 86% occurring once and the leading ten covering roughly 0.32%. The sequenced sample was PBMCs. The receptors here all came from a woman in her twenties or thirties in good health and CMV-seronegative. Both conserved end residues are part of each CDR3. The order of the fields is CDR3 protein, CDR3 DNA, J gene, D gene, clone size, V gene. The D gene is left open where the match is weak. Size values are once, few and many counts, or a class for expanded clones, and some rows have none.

CDR3aa: CASHNLQGLGTGELFF; CDR3nt: TGTGCCAGCCACAACCTACAGGGGCTGGGCACCGGGGAGCTGTTTTTT; j_gene: TRBJ2-2; d_gene: TRBD1; abundance: many; v_gene: TRBV5-6
CDR3aa: CAAAGVDADEQYF; CDR3nt: TGTGCCGCAGCCGGAGTAGACGCGGACGAGCAGTACTTC; j_gene: TRBJ2-7; d_gene: .; abundance: .; v_gene: TRBV28
CDR3aa: CASSQDRDGYTF; CDR3nt: TGCGCCAGCAGCCAGGACAGGGATGGCTACACCTTC; j_gene: TRBJ1-2; d_gene: TRBD1; abundance: .; v_gene: TRBV5-1
CDR3aa: CASRGPGHYYEQYF; CDR3nt: TGTGCCAGCCGCGGGCCGGGACACTACTACGAGCAGTACTTC; j_gene: TRBJ2-7; d_gene: .; abundance: .; v_gene: TRBV27
CDR3aa: CASSKPGQGTDTQYF; CDR3nt: TGTGCCAGTAGTAAACCGGGACAGGGGACAGATACGCAGTATTTT; j_gene: TRBJ2-3; d_gene: TRBD1; abundance: .; v_gene: TRBV19
CDR3aa: CASSGGDRGRAETQYF; CDR3nt: TGTGCCAGCAGTGGTGGGGACAGGGGGAGGGCAGAGACCCAGTACTTC; j_gene: TRBJ2-5; d_gene: TRBD1; abundance: .; v_gene: TRBV2
CDR3aa: CASSPAGGRSIGELFF; CDR3nt: TGTGCCAGCAGCCCTGCCGGGGGGCGATCAATCGGGGAGCTGTTTTTT; j_gene: TRBJ2-2; d_gene: .; abundance: .; v_gene: TRBV5-4
CDR3aa: CASSQVLAGGPGELFF; CDR3nt: TGTGCCAGCAGCCAAGTCTTAGCGGGAGGTCCCGGGGAGCTGTTTTTT; j_gene: TRBJ2-2; d_gene: TRBD2; abundance: once; v_gene: TRBV14
CDR3aa: CASSLGLAGSTDTQYF; CDR3nt: TGTGCCAGCAGTTTAGGACTAGCGGGAAGCACAGATACGCAGTATTTT; j_gene: TRBJ2-3; d_gene: TRBD2; abundance: .; v_gene: TRBV28
CDR3aa: CASSWGLAGYTQYF; CDR3nt: TGCGCCAGCAGTTGGGGACTAGCGGGATATACACAGTATTTT; j_gene: TRBJ2-3; d_gene: TRBD2; abundance: .; v_gene: TRBV10-2
CDR3aa: CASSFLASSYEQYF; CDR3nt: TGTGCCAGCAGCTTTTTAGCGAGTTCCTACGAGCAGTACTTC; j_gene: TRBJ2-7; d_gene: .; abundance: .; v_gene: TRBV7-2
CDR3aa: CASSFRGLAGVTDTQYF; CDR3nt: TGTGCCAGCAGCTTTCGAGGACTAGCGGGGGTCACAGATACGCAGTATTTT; j_gene: TRBJ2-3; d_gene: TRBD2; abundance: .; v_gene: TRBV11-2
CDR3aa: CASSQKGATGLVTDTQYF; CDR3nt: TGTGCCAGCAGCCAAAAGGGGGCCACGGGACTAGTGACAGATACGCAGTATTTT; j_gene: TRBJ2-3; d_gene: .; abundance: .; v_gene: TRBV4-2
CDR3aa: CASLSDSISSYEQYF; CDR3nt: TGTGCCAGCCTCTCTGATAGCATAAGCTCCTACGAGCAGTACTTC; j_gene: TRBJ2-7; d_gene: .; abundance: .; v_gene: TRBV2
CDR3aa: CASSTGYQPQHF; CDR3nt: TGTGCCAGCAGTACGGGGTATCAGCCCCAGCATTTT; j_gene: TRBJ1-5; d_gene: .; abundance: .; v_gene: TRBV6-5
CDR3aa: CASSFGGAGNTGELFF; CDR3nt: TGTGCCAGCAGTTTTGGTGGGGCTGGGAACACCGGGGAGCTGTTTTTT; j_gene: TRBJ2-2; d_gene: .; abundance: .; v_gene: TRBV27
CDR3aa: CASSLMTGEGNEQFF; CDR3nt: TGCGCCAGCAGCTTGATGACAGGGGAAGGCAATGAGCAGTTCTTC; j_gene: TRBJ2-1; d_gene: TRBD1; abundance: .; v_gene: TRBV5-1
CDR3aa: CASSITGTGEAEAFF; CDR3nt: TGTGCCAGTAGTATTACCGGGACAGGGGAGGCTGAAGCTTTCTTT; j_gene: TRBJ1-1; d_gene: TRBD1; abundance: .; v_gene: TRBV19
CDR3aa: CASSSQVSGELFF; CDR3nt: TGTGCCAGTAGTTCACAGGTCTCCGGGGAGCTGTTTTTT; j_gene: TRBJ2-2; d_gene: .; abundance: .; v_gene: TRBV19
CDR3aa: CASSLGAGGTEAFF; CDR3nt: TGTGCCAGCAGTTTGGGGGCTGGCGGCACTGAAGCTTTCTTT; j_gene: TRBJ1-1; d_gene: .; abundance: .; v_gene: TRBV27
CDR3aa: CASSIAGQGNEKLFF; CDR3nt: TGCGCCAGCAGCATCGCCGGACAGGGGAATGAAAAACTGTTTTTT; j_gene: TRBJ1-4; d_gene: TRBD1; abundance: .; v_gene: TRBV4-1
CDR3aa: CASSRTESLGYGYTF; CDR3nt: TGTGCCAGCAGTCGGACAGAGTCTTTGGGCTATGGCTACACCTTC; j_gene: TRBJ1-2; d_gene: .; abundance: .; v_gene: TRBV2
CDR3aa: CASSLGRDTEAFF; CDR3nt: TGTGCCAGCAGCTTAGGGAGGGACACTGAAGCTTTCTTT; j_gene: TRBJ1-1; d_gene: .; abundance: once; v_gene: TRBV11-2
CDR3aa: CAIKAQGATNEKLFF; CDR3nt: TGTGCCATCAAGGCCCAGGGGGCGACTAATGAAAAACTGTTTTTT; j_gene: TRBJ1-4; d_gene: TRBD1; abundance: .; v_gene: TRBV10-3
CDR3aa: CASSIETEQAYTF; CDR3nt: TGTGCCAGTAGTATAGAGACCGAGCAGGCCTACACCTTC; j_gene: TRBJ1-2; d_gene: .; abundance: .; v_gene: TRBV19
CDR3aa: CAWKLAQPSYEQYF; CDR3nt: TGTGCCTGGAAGCTTGCACAGCCCTCCTACGAGCAGTACTTC; j_gene: TRBJ2-7; d_gene: .; abundance: once; v_gene: TRBV30
CDR3aa: CASSGQGGGELFF; CDR3nt: TGTGCCAGCAGCGGACAGGGTGGCGGGGAGCTGTTTTTT; j_gene: TRBJ2-2; d_gene: TRBD1; abundance: .; v_gene: TRBV7-3
CDR3aa: CASALGQENTEAFF; CDR3nt: TGTGCCAGTGCCCTGGGACAGGAGAACACTGAAGCTTTCTTT; j_gene: TRBJ1-1; d_gene: TRBD1; abundance: .; v_gene: TRBV27
CDR3aa: CASCPQVTGTTYNEQFF; CDR3nt: TGCGCCAGCTGCCCTCAGGTGACAGGGACAACCTACAATGAGCAGTTCTTC; j_gene: TRBJ2-1; d_gene: TRBD1; abundance: .; v_gene: TRBV5-1
CDR3aa: CASSQVFAGGRNEQFF; CDR3nt: TGCGCCAGCAGCCAAGTCTTCGCGGGAGGGAGAAATGAGCAGTTCTTC; j_gene: TRBJ2-1; d_gene: TRBD2; abundance: .; v_gene: TRBV4-1
CDR3aa: CASSLAQTGRGTYEQYF; CDR3nt: TGTGCCAGCAGCTTGGCCCAGACGGGACGGGGGACCTACGAGCAGTACTTC; j_gene: TRBJ2-7; d_gene: .; abundance: .; v_gene: TRBV7-2
CDR3aa: CASSARNYGYTF; CDR3nt: TGTGCCAGCAGTGCCAGGAACTATGGCTACACCTTC; j_gene: TRBJ1-2; d_gene: .; abundance: .; v_gene: TRBV6-1
CDR3aa: CASSSLSGSAHEQYF; CDR3nt: TGTGCCAGCAGTTCCCTTAGTGGGAGCGCCCACGAGCAGTACTTC; j_gene: TRBJ2-7; d_gene: .; abundance: .; v_gene: TRBV7-9
CDR3aa: CASSLGQGFTGNTIYF; CDR3nt: TGCGCCAGCAGCTTGGGGCAGGGGTTTACTGGAAACACCATATATTTT; j_gene: TRBJ1-3; d_gene: .; abundance: .; v_gene: TRBV5-1
CDR3aa: CASSALGVPYGYTF; CDR3nt: TGTGCCAGCAGCGCCCTCGGGGTACCCTATGGCTACACCTTC; j_gene: TRBJ1-2; d_gene: .; abundance: .; v_gene: TRBV7-9
CDR3aa: CASSLHSGEVDTQYF; CDR3nt: TGCGCCAGCAGCTTGCATTCGGGGGAGGTAGATACGCAGTATTTT; j_gene: TRBJ2-3; d_gene: .; abundance: .; v_gene: TRBV5-1
CDR3aa: CASSLLRQSSTPRQPQHF; CDR3nt: TGTGCCAGCAGTTTATTAAGGCAGTCGTCTACCCCCAGGCAGCCCCAGCATTTT; j_gene: TRBJ1-5; d_gene: .; abundance: few; v_gene: TRBV28
CDR3aa: CASSFGQGSTEAFF; CDR3nt: TGTGCCAGCAGCTTTGGCCAGGGTAGTACTGAAGCTTTCTTT; j_gene: TRBJ1-1; d_gene: .; abundance: .; v_gene: TRBV7-2
CDR3aa: CASSESRTGNYEQYF; CDR3nt: TGCGCCAGCAGCGAGTCCCGGACAGGGAACTACGAGCAGTACTTC; j_gene: TRBJ2-7; d_gene: TRBD1; abundance: .; v_gene: TRBV10-1
CDR3aa: CASSSVQVQETQYF; CDR3nt: TGTGCCAGTAGCAGTGTACAGGTCCAAGAGACCCAGTACTTC; j_gene: TRBJ2-5; d_gene: .; abundance: .; v_gene: TRBV19
CDR3aa: CASSSDTDYGYTF; CDR3nt: TGTGCCAGCAGTTCGGACACGGACTATGGCTACACCTTC; j_gene: TRBJ1-2; d_gene: .; abundance: .; v_gene: TRBV2
CDR3aa: CAIRVRGDEQFF; CDR3nt: TGTGCCATCAGGGTTAGAGGCGATGAGCAGTTCTTC; j_gene: TRBJ2-1; d_gene: .; abundance: .; v_gene: TRBV10-3
CDR3aa: CASSEDRGTQYF; CDR3nt: TGTGCCAGCAGTGAAGATCGGGGGACCCAGTACTTC; j_gene: TRBJ2-5; d_gene: .; abundance: .; v_gene: TRBV2
CDR3aa: CATSRDRGLGTEAFF; CDR3nt: TGTGCCACCAGCAGGGACAGGGGGTTGGGCACTGAAGCTTTCTTT; j_gene: TRBJ1-1; d_gene: TRBD1; abundance: .; v_gene: TRBV15
CDR3aa: CASMQSGANVLTF; CDR3nt: TGTGCCAGCATGCAGTCTGGGGCCAACGTCCTGACTTTC; j_gene: TRBJ2-6; d_gene: .; abundance: .; v_gene: TRBV28
CDR3aa: CASSDAPRQYTEAFF; CDR3nt: TGTGCCAGCAGTGATGCCCCTAGACAGTACACTGAAGCTTTCTTT; j_gene: TRBJ1-1; d_gene: .; abundance: .; v_gene: TRBV6-4
CDR3aa: CASSLSMKAGRITGELFF; CDR3nt: TGCGCCAGCAGCCTGTCCATGAAAGCGGGGAGAATCACCGGGGAGCTGTTTTTT; j_gene: TRBJ2-2; d_gene: TRBD2; abundance: .; v_gene: TRBV5-1
CDR3aa: CASSLQGNTEAFF; CDR3nt: TGTGCCAGCAGCTTACAGGGGAACACTGAAGCTTTCTTT; j_gene: TRBJ1-1; d_gene: .; abundance: .; v_gene: TRBV7-6
CDR3aa: CASSVAGTDTQYF; CDR3nt: TGTGCCAGCAGCGTAGCGGGGACAGATACGCAGTATTTT; j_gene: TRBJ2-3; d_gene: .; abundance: .; v_gene: TRBV9